The 29 T cell receptor beta chains below were found in one sample sequenced in a study of Ad26.COV2.S vaccination and SARS-CoV-2 variants. Treatment of the sample: over 15 received Ad26.COV2.S at low or high dose, single or two shots; about 5 received placebo; per-sample allocation not given. Sampling took place 63 days after the first vaccine or placebo injection. Profiling relied on immunoSEQ multiplex PCR, and the TCRdb table lists in-frame clones only, not all of them. This table holds 300,000 to 350,000 clones, around 90% found once. The input for sequencing was peripheral blood, taken in a trial of Ad26.COV2.S vaccine versus placebo. These TCRs come from a person aged 18-65 years who received the Ad26.COV2.S COVID-19 vaccine or a placebo.

The chain carries TRBV9 and TRBJ2-1; 8 bases align to TRBD2. V dropped 0 bases and J dropped 4; count of bases not matched to a gene: 6. This CDR3 contains 16 residues. The germline gives CDR1 SGDLS, CDR2 YYNGEE. The DNA of the CDR3 is TGTGCCAGCAGCGTAGATCCAGCGGGAGAATACAATGAGCAGTTCTTC. It codes for CASSVDPAGEYNEQFF.

This chain joins TRBV30 and TRBJ2-2; D not resolved. The V end lost 0 bases, the J end lost 6 bases, and 8 bases lay between the germline ends. The germline V gene encodes CDR1 GTSNPN and CDR2 SVGIG (reference sequence). The CDR3 is made up of 13 amino acids. The CDR3 DNA is TGTGCCTGGAGTGTCGGGTCCCCCGGGGAGCTGTTTTTT. This translates into CAWSVGSPGELFF.

The chain combines TRBV4-2 with TRBJ1-3; D remains ambiguous. Germline V gene data show CDR1 as LGHNA and CDR2 as YNFKEQ. The CDR3 is made up of 15 amino acids. With 4 bases removed from V and 4 bases from J, the gap between germline ends came to 14 bases. The DNA of the CDR3 is TGTGCCAGCAGCCCTTACGCGGGATCCGGAAACACCATATATTTT. This codes for CASSPYAGSGNTIYF.

V is TRBV6-5 and J is TRBJ2-1; 8 bases line up with TRBD1. From germline, CDR1 is MNHEY and CDR2 SVGAGI. Germline trimming cut 6 bases from V and 2 bases from J; bases unmatched to any gene: 6. The CDR3 is made up of 15 amino acids. This CDR3 reads CASSRQGIPYNEQFF. CDR3 DNA sequence: TGTGCCAGCAGCCGACAGGGGATCCCCTACAATGAGCAGTTCTTC.

The V and J genes are TRBV7-8 and TRBJ2-3, with no clear D. This CDR3 is 14 amino acids long. Germline CDR1 SGHVS, CDR2 FQNEAQ. The V and J ends lost 3 bases and 2 bases respectively, with 9 bases between them. The CDR3 loop is CASSLRAYTDTQYF. The CDR3 DNA sequence: TGTGCCAGCAGCTTGCGAGCATACACAGATACGCAGTATTTT.

This clone was detected once. The chain has TRBV28 and TRBJ1-4; D not certain. The CDR3 has 16 amino acids. Germline values: CDR1 MDHEN, CDR2 SYDVKM. V was clipped by 8 bases and J by 1 base, with 17 bases between them. The CDR3 loop is CASADLMGLTNEKLFF. The CDR3 DNA follows: TGTGCCAGCGCCGATTTAATGGGTCTAACTAATGAAAAACTGTTTTTT.

This clone is a singleton in its sample. The chain is built from TRBV5-1 and TRBJ2-1; D is possibly TRBD2 (6 bases). The CDR3 runs 16 residues. V was shortened by 0 bases and J by 0 bases, with 10 bases between the two germline ends. Looked up from germline, CDR1 is SGHRS and CDR2 is YFSETQ. The CDR3 coding sequence is TGCGCCAGCAGCTTGGGCGGCGGGACCTCCTACAATGAGCAGTTCTTC. Translated, it gives CASSLGGGTSYNEQFF.

This clone was recorded only once. The chain has TRBV29-1 and TRBJ2-3; 10 positions agree with TRBD2. This CDR3 has 15 amino acids. The junction had 9 bases not matched to a gene; V was cut back by 7 bases and J by 2 bases. Germline V gene lookup returns CDR1 SQVTM and CDR2 ANQGSEA. Here the CDR3 reads CSAELGLAVTDTQYF. The CDR3, as DNA: TGCAGCGCCGAACTTGGACTAGCGGTCACAGATACGCAGTATTTT.

V is TRBV7-9 and J is TRBJ2-5; weak D call: TRBD1 (6 bases). This CDR3 region has 14 residues. Per germline, CDR1 SEHNR and CDR2 FQNEAQ (reference sequence). The V end was cut by 3 bases, the J end by 4 bases, with 12 bases between. The CDR3 DNA follows: TGTGCCAGCAGCTTCGACAGGAACCTAGAGACCCAGTACTTC. This translates into CASSFDRNLETQYF.

The DNA for the CDR3 is TGTGCCAGTTCCGGGGCTGAAGCTTTCTTT. Amino acids: CASSGAEAFF. V usage is TRBV19 and J usage is TRBJ1-1; D ambiguous. The CDR3 runs 10 residues. V dropped 8 bases and J dropped 6 bases, with 7 bases sitting between them. Germline lookup yields CDR1 LNHDA and CDR2 SQIVND (reference sequence).

The rearrangement uses TRBV4-1 and TRBJ1-5; D might be TRBD1 (6 bases). The CDR3 spans 15 residues. Germline values: CDR1 MGHRA, CDR2 YSYEKL. Between the trimmed V and J ends, which lost 0 bases and 7 bases, there was a span of 13 bases. DNA for the CDR3: TGCGCCAGCAGCCAAGAGAAGGGGGAGATACAGCCCCAGCATTTT. It translates to CASSQEKGEIQPQHF.

J is TRBJ1-2 and V is TRBV6-2 or TRBV6-3; 7 nucleotides match TRBD1. This CDR3 has 17 amino acids. Germline CDR1 is MNHEY and CDR2 is SVGEGT. With V trimmed by 7 bases and J by 6 bases, 20 bases remained unmatched. As DNA, the CDR3 is TGTGCCAGCACCCCTAGAAGAACGTTACAGGGGAGGAATGGCTACACCTTC. Its translation is CASTPRRTLQGRNGYTF.

The chain combines TRBV7-2 with TRBJ1-2; D perhaps matches TRBD1 (6 bases). The germline V gene encodes CDR1 SGHTA and CDR2 FQGNSA. With 6 bases removed from V and 4 bases from J, the gap between germline ends came to 18 bases. The CDR3 runs to 15 residues. CDR3 loop: CASSRVGGEGYGYTF. CDR3 nucleotide sequence: TGTGCCAGCAGTCGGGTTGGGGGCGAAGGCTATGGCTACACCTTC.

The CDR3 sequence: CASSLSGRPDTQYF. The DNA of the CDR3 is TGCGCCAGCAGCTTAAGCGGGAGACCGGATACGCAGTATTTT. The chain recombines TRBV5-1 with TRBJ2-3, with 8 bases fitting TRBD2. Germline lookup yields CDR1 SGHRS and CDR2 YFSETQ. J was trimmed by 6 bases and V by 2 bases; bases with no gene match: 5. The CDR3 runs to 14 residues.

The chain carries TRBV28 and TRBJ1-6; D not certain. Germline-derived CDR1 and CDR2 are MDHEN and SYDVKM. CDR3 size: 14 residues. V was clipped by 4 bases and J by 6 bases, with 10 bases between them. CDR3 DNA: TGTGCCAGCAGTTCCCCTAGCGGTAATTCACCCCTCCACTTT. This translates into CASSSPSGNSPLHF.

This clone was seen once. The chain couples TRBV11-2 to TRBJ2-2, with TRBD2 matching 8 bases. Germline lookup yields CDR1 SGHAT and CDR2 FQNNGV. Trimming cost V 2 bases and J 0 bases; bases outside gene matches: 8. The length of the CDR3 is 18 residues. In nucleotides, the CDR3 is TGTGCCAGCAGCTTACCGTCTCGGGGGGGAACGAACACCGGGGAGCTGTTTTTT. Its translation: CASSLPSRGGTNTGELFF.

The V gene is TRBV9, the J gene TRBJ1-2; tentatively, D is TRBD1 (6 bases). This CDR3 has 17 residues. The V gene's germline CDR1 is SGDLS and CDR2 YYNGEE. V shed 2 bases and J shed 4 bases, with 21 bases lying between them. The CDR3 bases are TGTGCCAGCAGCGTGTGGAGTCAGGGGTCCGAGAGCTATGGCTACACCTTC. Translating it yields CASSVWSQGSESYGYTF.

The chain recombines TRBV6-6 with TRBJ1-1; D remains ambiguous. V was clipped by 4 bases and J by 6 bases, with 9 bases between them. The CDR3 spans 12 residues. The germline CDR1 and CDR2 sequences are MNHNY and SVGAGI (reference sequence). CDR3: CASSWEVPEAFF. CDR3 coding DNA: TGTGCCAGCAGTTGGGAAGTTCCTGAAGCTTTCTTT.

The chain joins TRBV6-5 to TRBJ1-3, with 7 bases identical to TRBD1. The CDR3 is 13 amino acids. From germline, CDR1 is MNHEY and CDR2 SVGAGI. Germline trimming cut 10 bases from V and 4 bases from J; bases unmatched to any gene: 7. The CDR3: CATGRDRGNTIYF. CDR3 DNA: TGTGCCACCGGTCGGGACAGAGGAAACACCATATATTTT.

CDR3 residues: CASSLGASRVANTGELFF. CDR3 nucleotides: TGTGCCAGCAGTTTAGGGGCTAGTAGGGTCGCGAACACCGGGGAGCTGTTTTTT. The chain recombines TRBV27 with TRBJ2-2; perhaps TRBD1 as D (5 bases). CDR1 and CDR2 from the germline V gene are MNHEY and SMNVEV (reference sequence). There are 18 residues in the CDR3. Trimming left V 2 bases short and J 0 bases short, with 16 bases between.

V usage is TRBV7-9 and J usage is TRBJ2-2; D unclear. This CDR3 is 13 amino acids long. Germline assignment: CDR1 SEHNR and CDR2 FQNEAQ (reference sequence). V shed 4 bases and J shed 6 bases, with 9 bases lying between them. The CDR3 DNA is TGTGCCAGCAGCTCTCTCCCGGCCGGGGAGCTGTTTTTT. Translation gives CASSSLPAGELFF. The full variable domain, with the rest looked up from reference TRBV7-9 and TRBJ2-2, is DTGVSQNPRHKITKRGQNVTFRCDPISEHNRLYWYRQTLGQGPEFLTYFQNEAQLEKSRLLSDRFSAERPKGSFSTLEIQRTEQGDSAMYLCASSSLPAGELFFGEGSRLTVL.

This rearrangement joins TRBV6-2 or TRBV6-3 to TRBJ2-3, with D uncertain. The V gene lost 5 bases and the J gene lost 6 bases, with 12 bases spanning the gap. Per the germline V gene, CDR1 is MNHEY and CDR2 is SVGEGT. The CDR3 consists of 13 residues. The chain's CDR3 is CASSREQGDTQYF. The CDR3 DNA reads as TGTGCCAGCAGTCGAGAACAAGGGGATACGCAGTATTTT.

The chain links TRBV7-2 to TRBJ1-1, with D maybe TRBD1 (6 bases). Trimming removed 2 bases from V and 3 bases from J, with 13 bases in between. CDR3 size: 15 residues. The V gene's germline CDR1 is SGHTA and CDR2 FQGNSA. CDR3 amino acids: CASSLSWGLDTEAFF. CDR3 DNA sequence: TGTGCCAGCAGCTTAAGCTGGGGGCTAGACACTGAAGCTTTCTTT.

The chain couples TRBV5-5 to TRBJ1-2; 9 nucleotides match TRBD1. V shed 5 bases, J shed 2 bases, and the junction held 4 bases outside the gene matches. The CDR3 is 14 residues long. Germline V gene sequence: CDR1 SGHKS, CDR2 YYEKEE (reference sequence). DNA of the CDR3: TGTGCCAGCAGTCGGGACAGGGTAAACTATGGCTACACCTTC. This encodes CASSRDRVNYGYTF.

This clone was recorded a few times. V gene TRBV2 combines with J gene TRBJ1-5; no clear D. The germline gives CDR1 SNHLY, CDR2 FYNNEI. Trimming left V 2 bases short and J 5 bases short, with 13 bases between. CDR3 length: 15 amino acids. The CDR3 DNA sequence: TGTGCCAGCAGTGAAAATCGTCCGTGGGATCAGCCCCAGCATTTT. Amino acids: CASSENRPWDQPQHF.

The V call is TRBV7-9, the J call TRBJ2-2; D gene ambiguous. V was clipped by 4 bases and J by 3 bases, with 3 bases between them. This CDR3 region has 12 residues. Germline assignment: CDR1 SEHNR and CDR2 FQNEAQ (reference sequence). In DNA form, the CDR3 reads TGTGCCAGCAGCTGGGACACCGGGGAGCTGTTTTTT. The encoded protein is CASSWDTGELFF. The full variable domain, in which reference TRBV7-9 and TRBJ2-2 provide the parts outside the CDR3, is DTGVSQNPRHKITKRGQNVTFRCDPISEHNRLYWYRQTLGQGPEFLTYFQNEAQLEKSRLLSDRFSAERPKGSFSTLEIQRTEQGDSAMYLCASSWDTGELFFGEGSRLTVL.

V is TRBV30 and J is TRBJ1-1; 10 nucleotides agree with TRBD1. The germline CDR1 and CDR2 sequences are GTSNPN and SVGIG (reference sequence). Trimming at V came to 7 bases and at J to 5 bases, leaving 4 bases not matched to a gene. This CDR3 region has 12 residues. CDR3 in DNA: TGTGCCTATGACAGGGGGCTTACTGAAGCTTTCTTT. Its translation is CAYDRGLTEAFF.

V and J are TRBV29-1 and TRBJ2-3; tentative D call: TRBD1 (6 bases). CDR1 is SQVTM, CDR2 ANQGSEA, per germline. V was shortened by 4 bases and J by 0 bases, with 14 bases between the two germline ends. This CDR3 has 15 residues. CDR3 DNA sequence: TGCAGCGTTGTCCGGACAGCTACTAGCACAGATACGCAGTATTTT. Residues: CSVVRTATSTDTQYF.

This chain links TRBV11-2 with TRBJ2-1; tentatively, D is TRBD1 or TRBD2 (5 bases each). The CDR3 consists of 16 residues. V shed 3 bases and J shed 6 bases, with 18 bases lying between them. From germline, CDR1 is SGHAT and CDR2 FQNNGV. CDR3 loop: CASSFTKGAGANEQFF. CDR3 nucleotide sequence: TGTGCCAGCAGCTTTACAAAGGGAGCTGGGGCCAATGAGCAGTTCTTC.